This T cell receptor (beta chain) was profiled in a study of blood T cell repertoires in COVID-19. Study overall: Acute and convalescent COVID-19 specimens originated in the United States, Italy and Spain. Sources were T cells, B-cell-depleted T cells, or PBMCs; the material itself was cDNA or gDNA.

Original handling: Reference gene primer amplification yielded estimated nucleated cell counts. Generated by immunoSEQ multiplex PCR, the TCRdb table keeps only in-frame clones and is missing some. V and J calls and clone size are those listed in that table; D and trimming were worked out from the DNA. The top ten clones hold more than 2% of a sample with 300,000 to 350,000 clones, about nine tenths of them seen once. Per germline, CDR1 MNHNS and CDR2 SASEGT. This CDR3 comprises 14 residues. V lost 1 base, J lost 1 base, and 7 bases lay in between. This clonotype originated in a man between 18 and 35 years old with active or convalescent COVID-19. This sequence joins TRBV6-1 and TRBJ1-1; the D is unclear. Sequencing was done on a sample of peripheral blood. CDR3 protein: CASSEDIANTEAFF. Here the CDR3 DNA reads TGTGCCAGCAGTGAAGATATAGCGAACACTGAAGCTTTCTTT.